The clone carrying this T cell receptor (beta chain) is deemed medium-sized (0.01 to 0.1%). Measured with immunoSEQ multiplex PCR; TCRdb has only the in-frame clones, and not every one. The data hold roughly 7,900 clones, with more than 65% observed a single time. This entry comes from a study of OX40 agonist ivuxolimab in advanced cancers. The sample in question was CD4+ or CD8+ T cells sorted from blood, obtained in a trial of the OX40 agonist ivuxolimab. This receptor was taken from an adult with an advanced solid tumor such as melanoma, head and neck, liver or kidney cancer.

The CDR3 sequence: CASSPPTGGRTGETQYF. The CDR3 bases are TGTGCCAGCTCACCACCCACCGGGGGGCGGACGGGAGAGACCCAGTACTTC. The genes are TRBV18 and TRBJ2-5, with a tentative D call TRBD2 (7 bases). V lost 0 bases to trimming and J lost 4 bases, with 18 bases between them. Germline V CDR1 and CDR2: KGHSH, LQKENI. The CDR3 totals 17 residues.